The 19 T cell receptor beta chains in this list originate from one sample, sequenced in a study of identical twins. TCRdb ran MiXCR on the 5' RACE reads and lists one entry per CDR3 protein. This table has roughly 700,000 distinct CDR3 sequences, over 8.5% appearing once. A further study also used this sample, focusing on yellow fever vaccine responses in identical twins.

Material for sequencing was PBMCs. These receptors were collected from a woman between 18 and 29 years old in good health.

In this sample, this clonotype turned up many times. The chain employs TRBV20-1 and TRBJ1-6; 11 bases agree with TRBD1. The CDR3 covers 14 residues. The V gene's germline CDR1 is DFQATT and CDR2 SNEGSKA (reference sequence). This CDR3 reads CSLAGTGGTGALHF. The CDR3 DNA reads TGCAGCCTAGCCGGGACAGGGGGAACAGGGGCCCTCCACTTT.

The CDR3 region has the DNA TGTGCCAGCAGCTTTGGCAGGGGTCGTCACGAGCAGTACTTC. It codes for CASSFGRGRHEQYF. V gene TRBV21-1 combines with J gene TRBJ2-7; the listed D gene, TRBD1, was not tested against the DNA. TRBV21-1 represents a pseudogene. The CDR3 loop spans 14 amino acids.

The chain recombines TRBV11-3 with TRBJ1-1, with a tentative D call TRBD1 (5 bases). The CDR3 has 14 amino acids. Per germline, CDR1 SGHNT and CDR2 YENEEA. V shed 5 bases and J shed 4 bases, with 14 bases lying between them. This chain's CDR3 is CASSVSGISTEAFF. CDR3 nucleotide sequence: TGTGCCAGCAGCGTATCAGGGATCTCCACTGAAGCTTTCTTT.

This clonotype was counted only a few times. The J gene is TRBJ2-7, the V gene TRBV9, with 10 bases matching TRBD2. Germline V lookup: CDR1 SGDLS, CDR2 YYNGEE. The ends lost 2 bases at V and 5 bases at J; junction bases unmatched: 10. This CDR3 contains 16 residues. The CDR3, as DNA: TGTGCCAGCAGCGTGAGCCCAGCGGGGGGGCCTAACGAGCAGTACTTC. As protein: CASSVSPAGGPNEQYF.

This chain joins TRBV5-5 and TRBJ2-7; the match to TRBD1 covers 7 bases. V lost 5 bases and J lost 0; bases outside the gene matches: 8. The length of the CDR3 is 15 residues. The germline gives CDR1 SGHKS, CDR2 YYEKEE (reference sequence). DNA of the CDR3: TGTGCCAGCAGAATCCGGGACAGCTTCTCCTACGAGCAGTACTTC. Translation gives CASRIRDSFSYEQYF.

The V call is TRBV3-1, the J call TRBJ2-1; 10 bases fit TRBD2. V was pared by 3 bases and J by 7 bases, with 12 bases of the junction left unmatched. From germline, CDR1 is LGHDT and CDR2 YNNKEL (reference sequence). The CDR3 loop spans 17 amino acids. The CDR3 nucleotides read TGTGCCAGCAGCCATTTTGGCCTAGCGGGAGTTGGGAATGAGCAGTTCTTC. Its protein product is CASSHFGLAGVGNEQFF.

This clonotype was detected ten times or more. The V gene is TRBV12-3 or TRBV12-4, the J gene TRBJ2-2; 7 positions agree with TRBD1. V shed 5 bases and J 1 base; nucleotides not matched to a gene: 4. This CDR3 has 15 residues. In DNA, the CDR3 is TGTGCCAGCAGTACCAGACAGGGGAACACCGGGGAGCTGTTTTTT. Translation gives CASSTRQGNTGELFF.

This clonotype was recorded at least ten times. CDR3 region: CASSYDRAEQYF. CDR3 in DNA: TGTGCCAGCAGCTACGACCGGGCCGAGCAGTACTTC. The gene calls are TRBV5-6 and TRBJ2-7; the D is unclear. The germline V gene encodes CDR1 SGHDT and CDR2 YYEEEE. Trimming stripped 3 bases from V and 6 bases from J, with 10 bases between. The CDR3 extends over 12 amino acids. Full variable domain (rest looked up from reference TRBV5-6 and TRBJ2-7): DAGVTQSPTHLIKTRGQQVTLRCSPKSGHDTVSWYQQALGQGPQFIFQYYEEEERQRGNFPDRFSGHQFPNYSSELNVNALLLGDSALYLCASSYDRAEQYFGPGTRLTVT.

Only a few counts were recorded for this clonotype. The V and J genes are TRBV7-9 and TRBJ2-2; 8 bases align to TRBD2. CDR3 length equals 16 residues. Germline CDR1 is SEHNR and CDR2 is FQNEAQ (reference sequence). Unmatched junction bases numbered 8, after V lost 2 bases and J lost 6 bases. The CDR3 sequence: CASSLPAGGKAGELFF. The CDR3 DNA reads as TGTGCCAGCAGCTTACCGGCGGGAGGAAAGGCCGGGGAGCTGTTTTTT.

This clonotype was seen at least ten times. The chain couples TRBV11-2 to TRBJ2-3, with 7 positions matching TRBD2. V shed 3 bases, J shed 0 bases, and the junction held 6 bases outside the gene matches. The germline CDR1 and CDR2 sequences are SGHAT and FQNNGV. The CDR3 sequence is 16 residues long. CDR3 DNA sequence: TGTGCCAGCAGCTTGACTAGCAGAACTAGCACAGATACGCAGTATTTT. Residues: CASSLTSRTSTDTQYF. Variable domain in full (rest from reference TRBV11-2 and TRBJ2-3): EAGVAQSPRYKIIEKRQSVAFWCNPISGHATLYWYQQILGQGPKLLIQFQNNGVVDDSQLPKDRFSAERLKGVDSTLKIQPAKLEDSAVYLCASSLTSRTSTDTQYFGPGTRLTVL.

The J gene is TRBJ2-1, the V gene TRBV9; D uncertain. Germline CDR1 and CDR2: SGDLS and YYNGEE. Trimming removed 1 base from V and 7 bases from J, with 9 bases in between. The length of the CDR3 is 13 residues. This chain's CDR3 is CASSVRQENEQFF. DNA of the CDR3: TGTGCCAGCAGCGTAAGGCAGGAGAATGAGCAGTTCTTC.

This clonotype has just a few counts. V and J are TRBV12-5 and TRBJ2-5; no firm D call. CDR3 length: 13 residues. Germline V gene data show CDR1 as LGHNT and CDR2 as FRNRAP. The V end lost 7 bases, the J end lost 6 bases, and 15 bases lay between the germline ends. The DNA for the CDR3 is TGTGCTAGTGCCCCCGATAGTGGTCAGACCCAGTACTTC. Its protein product is CASAPDSGQTQYF.

This clonotype was counted ten times or more. This sequence joins TRBV4-3 and TRBJ2-4; D may be TRBD2 (5 bases). Germline V gene lookup returns CDR1 LGHNA and CDR2 YSLEER. The CDR3 runs to 13 residues. V lost 1 base and J 6 bases, leaving 7 bases between the germline ends. The CDR3 region has the DNA TGCGCCAGCAGCCAAGCACTAGGAAACATTCAGTACTTC. Its protein is CASSQALGNIQYF.

In the case of this clonotype: One junction end does not reproduce the germline sequence, and a read error may be involved. J is TRBJ2-7 and V is TRBV27, with TRBD2 identical over 14 bases. CDR3 length: 14 amino acids. Looked up from germline, CDR1 is MNHEY and CDR2 is SMNVEV (reference sequence). The DNA for the CDR3 is TGTGCCAGCAGCGGACAGGGACTAGCGGGAGAATGGCACTTC. Its translation: CASSGQGLAGEWHF.

This clonotype was seen repeatedly, ten times or more. This chain uses TRBV13 with TRBJ2-7, with D possibly being TRBD1 (6 bases). V was pared by 5 bases and J by 2 bases, with 13 bases between. Germline V CDR1 and CDR2: PRHDT, FYEKMQ (reference sequence). The CDR3 loop spans 14 amino acids. In DNA form, the CDR3 reads TGTGCCAGCAGCAGTAGGGACACGGCCTACGAGCAGTACTTC. Translating gives CASSSRDTAYEQYF.

This clonotype has more than one count but fewer than ten. This chain joins TRBV25-1 and TRBJ2-3; D gene ambiguous. The ends were cut back, 8 bases at V and 8 bases at J, with 11 bases in the middle. CDR1 MGHDK and CDR2 SYGVNS come from the germline V gene. This CDR3 has 11 residues. In nucleotides, the CDR3 is TGTGCCAGCGTTAGTTATGGTACGCAGTATTTT. Translated, it gives CASVSYGTQYF. The whole variable domain, remainder taken from reference TRBV25-1 and TRBJ2-3, is EADIYQTPRYLVIGTGKKITLECSQTMGHDKMYWYQQDPGMELHLIHYSYGVNSTEKGDLSSESTVSRIRTEHFPLTLESARPSHTSQYLCASVSYGTQYFGPGTRLTVL.

This clonotype came up many times. The chain is built from TRBV12-3 or TRBV12-4 and TRBJ2-3, with TRBD2 matching over 14 bases. V lost 5 bases and J lost 4; bases outside the gene matches: 2. The length of the CDR3 is 15 residues. The CDR3 region has the DNA TGTGCCAGCAGTCTGGGACTAGCGGGAGCAGATACGCAGTATTTT. Its protein is CASSLGLAGADTQYF.

This rearrangement joins TRBV10-2 to TRBJ1-3; D call uncertain. This CDR3 is 12 amino acids long. V lost 10 bases and J lost 6, with 13 bases in between. Germline V gene sequence: CDR1 WSHSY, CDR2 SAAADI. The DNA for the CDR3 is TGCGCCACCCGGGGTGGCGAAAACACCATATATTTT. Translation: CATRGGENTIYF.

This clonotype has a handful of counts. This chain links TRBV13 with TRBJ1-2; TRBD1 is a possible D gene (6 bases). This CDR3 has 13 amino acids. The germline V gene has CDR1 PRHDT and CDR2 FYEKMQ (reference sequence). V lost 5 bases and J 6 bases, leaving 13 bases between the germline ends. The CDR3 coding sequence is TGTGCCAGCAGCATCGGGGGGGCGGATGGCTACACCTTC. As protein: CASSIGGADGYTF.